The rows below give T cell receptor beta chains drawn from one sample of a study of T cell responses to AZD1222 COVID-19 vaccine. Clones were read by immunoSEQ multiplex PCR, and TCRdb kept only the in-frame ones, dropping some. The table records 250,000 to 300,000 clones, around 93% of them present only once. This specimen consisted of peripheral blood, obtained 28 days after the second AZD1222 dose. The receptors stem from an adult who received the AZD1222 COVID-19 vaccine. The CDR3 runs from the conserved cysteine through the conserved F or W. A D gene is named only where the DNA matches it firmly. Size tells how often a clone was seen (once, few, many) or the class of an expanded clone, and some rows leave it out.

d_call: TRBD1; v_call: TRBV7-9; cdr3_length: 12; clone_size: NA; j_call: TRBJ1-2; cdr3_aa: CAGTGVDYGYTF; cdr3_nt: TGTGCCGGGACAGGGGTCGACTATGGCTACACCTTC
d_call: TRBD1; v_call: TRBV4-1; cdr3_length: 13; clone_size: NA; j_call: TRBJ2-7; cdr3_aa: CASSQDRGPLLDF; cdr3_nt: TGCGCCAGCAGCCAAGATAGGGGGCCTCTCCTGGACTTC
d_call: NA; v_call: TRBV6-5; cdr3_length: 15; clone_size: NA; j_call: TRBJ1-2; cdr3_aa: CASRPVGTANYGYTF; cdr3_nt: TGTGCCAGCAGGCCCGTCGGGACGGCTAACTATGGCTACACCTTC
d_call: NA; v_call: TRBV4-3; cdr3_length: 14; clone_size: NA; j_call: TRBJ1-2; cdr3_aa: CASSQDQGSYGYTF; cdr3_nt: TGCGCCAGCAGCCAAGATCAAGGGAGCTATGGCTACACCTTC
d_call: NA; v_call: TRBV28; cdr3_length: 12; clone_size: NA; j_call: TRBJ1-2; cdr3_aa: CASSFSQGGYTF; cdr3_nt: TGTGCCAGCAGTTTTTCCCAGGGTGGCTACACCTTC
d_call: NA; v_call: TRBV5-1; cdr3_length: 14; clone_size: once; j_call: TRBJ1-6; cdr3_aa: CASSLSGQTSPLHF; cdr3_nt: TGCGCCAGCTCCCTTTCGGGGCAGACTTCACCCCTCCACTTT
d_call: NA; v_call: TRBV13; cdr3_length: 11; clone_size: NA; j_call: TRBJ1-1; cdr3_aa: CASSRRVEAFF; cdr3_nt: TGTGCCAGCAGCCGCAGGGTTGAAGCTTTCTTT
d_call: NA; v_call: TRBV7-9; cdr3_length: 13; clone_size: few; j_call: TRBJ2-7; cdr3_aa: CASSLEGPSEQYF; cdr3_nt: TGTGCCAGCAGCTTGGAGGGACCGAGCGAGCAGTACTTC
d_call: NA; v_call: TRBV2; cdr3_length: 17; clone_size: NA; j_call: TRBJ1-5; cdr3_aa: CASSGVRGGVSNQPQHF; cdr3_nt: TGTGCCAGCAGTGGGGTTCGGGGAGGGGTCAGCAATCAGCCCCAGCATTTT
d_call: NA; v_call: TRBV7-9; cdr3_length: 13; clone_size: once; j_call: TRBJ2-1; cdr3_aa: CASSLTGNSEQFF; cdr3_nt: TGTGCCAGCAGCCTTACAGGTAATAGTGAGCAGTTCTTC
d_call: NA; v_call: TRBV12-3/TRBV12-4; cdr3_length: 12; clone_size: NA; j_call: TRBJ1-2; cdr3_aa: CASSQRGYGYTF; cdr3_nt: TGTGCCAGCAGCCAACGGGGATACGGCTACACCTTC
d_call: TRBD1; v_call: TRBV2; cdr3_length: 14; clone_size: NA; j_call: TRBJ1-4; cdr3_aa: CASSRDRAAEKLFF; cdr3_nt: TGTGCCAGCAGCCGGGACAGGGCCGCTGAAAAACTGTTTTTT
d_call: NA; v_call: TRBV6-5; cdr3_length: 15; clone_size: NA; j_call: TRBJ1-6; cdr3_aa: CASNPGIPFNSPLHF; cdr3_nt: TGTGCCAGCAACCCGGGGATCCCATTTAATTCACCCCTCCACTTT
d_call: TRBD1; v_call: TRBV30; cdr3_length: 15; clone_size: NA; j_call: TRBJ2-7; cdr3_aa: CAWSVEGTVTYEQYF; cdr3_nt: TGTGCCTGGAGTGTAGAGGGGACAGTCACCTACGAGCAGTACTTC
d_call: TRBD1; v_call: TRBV7-3; cdr3_length: 14; clone_size: NA; j_call: TRBJ2-1; cdr3_aa: CASSFRGTDNEQFF; cdr3_nt: TGTGCCAGCAGCTTTAGAGGGACAGACAATGAGCAGTTCTTC
d_call: NA; v_call: TRBV11-1; cdr3_length: 13; clone_size: NA; j_call: TRBJ2-7; cdr3_aa: CASTQRATYEQYF; cdr3_nt: TGTGCCAGCACCCAGCGGGCCACCTACGAGCAGTACTTC
d_call: NA; v_call: TRBV9; cdr3_length: 17; clone_size: once; j_call: TRBJ2-4; cdr3_aa: CASSVRGLWPAKNIQYF; cdr3_nt: TGTGCCAGCAGCGTCCGGGGACTCTGGCCAGCCAAAAACATTCAGTACTTC
d_call: NA; v_call: TRBV3-1/TRBV3-2; cdr3_length: 15; clone_size: once; j_call: TRBJ1-2; cdr3_aa: CASSQGHPREYGYTF; cdr3_nt: TGTGCCAGCAGCCAAGGTCACCCGAGGGAGTATGGCTACACCTTC
d_call: NA; v_call: TRBV2; cdr3_length: 15; clone_size: NA; j_call: TRBJ1-3; cdr3_aa: CASSAQAISGNTIYF; cdr3_nt: TGTGCCAGCAGTGCACAGGCAATCTCTGGAAACACCATATATTTT
d_call: NA; v_call: TRBV5-1; cdr3_length: 14; clone_size: NA; j_call: TRBJ2-3; cdr3_aa: CASSLNRATDTQYF; cdr3_nt: TGCGCCAGCAGCTTAAACAGGGCCACAGATACGCAGTATTTT
d_call: NA; v_call: TRBV6-5; cdr3_length: 15; clone_size: NA; j_call: TRBJ1-1; cdr3_aa: CASSYSGTGYTEAFF; cdr3_nt: TGTGCCAGCAGTTACAGCGGTACAGGGTACACTGAAGCTTTCTTT
d_call: TRBD1; v_call: TRBV5-1; cdr3_length: 13; clone_size: NA; j_call: TRBJ2-5; cdr3_aa: CASSGGQEETQYF; cdr3_nt: TGCGCCAGCAGCGGGGGACAGGAAGAGACCCAGTACTTC
d_call: NA; v_call: TRBV6-1; cdr3_length: 16; clone_size: few; j_call: TRBJ2-7; cdr3_aa: CASSEAGGSRPYEQYF; cdr3_nt: TGTGCCAGCAGTGAAGCTGGAGGCTCAAGGCCCTACGAGCAGTACTTC
d_call: NA; v_call: TRBV6-5; cdr3_length: 13; clone_size: NA; j_call: TRBJ2-7; cdr3_aa: CASRTGSSYEQYF; cdr3_nt: TGTGCCAGCAGAACAGGGTCTTCCTACGAGCAGTACTTC
d_call: TRBD1; v_call: TRBV10-3; cdr3_length: 15; clone_size: NA; j_call: TRBJ2-7; cdr3_aa: CAISETGQGGYEQYF; cdr3_nt: TGTGCCATCAGTGAGACGGGACAGGGGGGGTACGAGCAGTACTTC
d_call: NA; v_call: TRBV5-1; cdr3_length: 13; clone_size: NA; j_call: TRBJ2-5; cdr3_aa: CASSNSVGETQYF; cdr3_nt: TGCGCCAGCAGCAATTCGGTAGGGGAGACCCAGTACTTC
d_call: TRBD2; v_call: TRBV18; cdr3_length: 18; clone_size: NA; j_call: TRBJ2-5; cdr3_aa: CASSPGTSGGMYQETQYF; cdr3_nt: TGTGCCAGCTCACCAGGGACTAGCGGGGGGATGTACCAAGAGACCCAGTACTTC
d_call: TRBD1; v_call: TRBV15; cdr3_length: 15; clone_size: NA; j_call: TRBJ1-2; cdr3_aa: CATSRDPSTGTGYTF; cdr3_nt: TGTGCCACCAGCAGAGATCCTTCGACAGGGACCGGCTACACCTTC
d_call: TRBD2; v_call: TRBV19; cdr3_length: 18; clone_size: NA; j_call: TRBJ2-1; cdr3_aa: CASSKGALAGGRYNEQFF; cdr3_nt: TGTGCCAGTAGTAAGGGGGCCTTAGCGGGAGGTCGCTACAATGAGCAGTTCTTC
d_call: NA; v_call: TRBV11-2; cdr3_length: 16; clone_size: once; j_call: TRBJ1-3; cdr3_aa: CASSLGDPGSGNTIYF; cdr3_nt: TGTGCCAGCAGCTTGGGGGACCCCGGCTCTGGAAACACCATATATTTT
d_call: NA; v_call: TRBV11-3; cdr3_length: 14; clone_size: NA; j_call: TRBJ1-1; cdr3_aa: CASSIGGLNTEAFF; cdr3_nt: TGTGCCAGCAGCATAGGGGGTTTGAACACTGAAGCTTTCTTT
d_call: NA; v_call: TRBV29-1; cdr3_length: 14; clone_size: NA; j_call: TRBJ1-1; cdr3_aa: CSARDPFALTEAFF; cdr3_nt: TGCAGCGCCCGGGACCCCTTTGCGTTGACTGAAGCTTTCTTT